These 13 T cell receptor beta chains share one sample of origin, sequenced in a study of blood T cells in healthy people across ages. With a J-beta primer mix and a sample-barcoded 5' primer, a second PCR ran about 6 to 11 cycles. From the 5' RACE reads, TCRdb called clonotypes with MiXCR, one entry per CDR3 protein. The data hold around 1.1 million distinct CDR3 sequences, with roughly two fifths observed a single time. Sequenced material: blood. The receptors were sampled from a man aged 18 to 29 in good health.

The rearrangement links TRBV2 to TRBJ2-7; tentatively, D is TRBD1 (6 bases). Matching the DNA end better, TRBJ2-5 makes the J call doubtful. This CDR3 comprises 15 residues. Germline CDR1 reads SNHLY; CDR2 reads FYNNEI. The CDR3 sequence is CASSEGVGARETQYF. The CDR3 DNA follows: TGTGCCAGCAGTGAAGGAGTGGGGGCGCGAGAGACCCAGTACTTC.

The rearrangement uses TRBV6-5 and TRBJ1-2; 7 bases match TRBD1. The V and J ends lost 2 bases and 0 bases, in that order; junction bases with no gene match: 6. The germline CDR1 and CDR2 sequences are MNHEY and SVGAGI. The CDR3 contains 16 residues. The chain's CDR3 is CASSYTGTVTNYGYTF. The CDR3 DNA sequence: TGTGCCAGCAGTTACACCGGGACAGTTACTAACTATGGCTACACCTTC.

The CDR3 loop reads CVSSRTSGGAQYF. Here the CDR3 DNA reads TGTGTATCTTCCCGGACTAGCGGCGGGGCCCAGTACTTC. The V and J genes are TRBV7-2 and TRBJ2-5; 10 bases line up with TRBD2. The CDR3 is 13 amino acids. CDR1 and CDR2 from the germline V gene are SGHTA and FQGNSA.

As to this clonotype: At one end, the junction sequence differs from germline, possibly due to a read error. This chain links TRBV9 with TRBJ1-2; weak D call: TRBD1 (6 bases). The germline gives CDR1 SGDLS, CDR2 YYNGEE. This CDR3 is 14 amino acids long. The CDR3 protein is CANSEGGPNYGYTF. The CDR3 bases are TGTGCCAACAGCGAGGGGGGACCTAACTATGGCTACACCTTC.

The chain employs TRBV20-1 and TRBJ1-4; TRBD1 matches 7 bases. The germline CDR1 and CDR2 sequences are DFQATT and SNEGSKA (reference sequence). This CDR3 is built from 14 residues. With 0 bases clipped from V and 7 bases from J, the junction kept 5 bases outside the gene matches. Here the CDR3 DNA reads TGCAGTGCTAGAGATGAGGGGGCAGGTGAAAAACTGTTTTTT. It encodes CSARDEGAGEKLFF.

The CDR3 loop is CASSLDPVGNQPQHF. CDR3 DNA sequence: TGTGCCAGCAGCTTAGATCCGGTAGGCAATCAGCCCCAGCATTTT. The chain has TRBV7-2 and TRBJ1-5, with D unresolved. V dropped 1 base and J dropped 2 bases, with 9 bases sitting between them. This CDR3 is built from 15 residues. Germline lookup yields CDR1 SGHTA and CDR2 FQGNSA.

In this sample, this clonotype turned up a few times. The chain employs TRBV7-6 and TRBJ1-4; possibly TRBD1 for D (5 bases). Germline V gene data show CDR1 as SGHVS and CDR2 as FNYEAQ. CDR3 size: 16 residues. The germline V and J ends were trimmed by 5 bases and 0 bases, with 13 bases remaining between them. In nucleotides, the CDR3 is TGTGCCAGCAGCCTCAGGGCTCTGGCAACTAATGAAAAACTGTTTTTT. Amino acids: CASSLRALATNEKLFF.

As for this clonotype: A read error may account for a junction end that differs from germline. V usage is TRBV4-1 and J usage is TRBJ1-6; D is unresolved. Germline V lookup: CDR1 MGHRA, CDR2 YSYEKL. This CDR3 is 16 amino acids long. CDR3 amino acids: CASHSPESSYNSPFHF. CDR3 bases: TGCGCCAGTCACTCTCCCGAGAGCTCCTATAATTCACCCTTCCACTTT.

In this sample, this clonotype turned up a few times. This rearrangement joins TRBV6-5 to TRBJ1-5, with D hard to call. V was clipped by 7 bases and J by 1 base, with 8 bases between them. In germline, CDR1 is MNHEY, CDR2 SVGAGI. The CDR3 is made up of 13 amino acids. In nucleotides, the CDR3 is TGTGCCAGCAAGGAGTCAAGCAATCAGCCCCAGCATTTT. Translating it yields CASKESSNQPQHF.

The chain joins TRBV20-1 to TRBJ2-5; D is perhaps TRBD1 (6 bases). The CDR3 is made up of 13 amino acids. Trimming stripped 6 bases from V and 11 bases from J, with 22 bases between. CDR1 and CDR2 from the germline V gene are DFQATT and SNEGSKA (reference sequence). The CDR3 coding sequence is TGCAGTGCCCCTAACCCACAGGGCACTGAGCAGTACTTC. It codes for CSAPNPQGTEQYF.

The chain recombines TRBV11-2 with TRBJ2-1; 8 positions match TRBD1. The CDR3 runs to 15 residues. J was trimmed by 3 bases and V by 5 bases; bases with no gene match: 6. CDR1 SGHAT and CDR2 FQNNGV come from the germline V gene. The CDR3 sequence: CASSPQGAGYNEQFF. CDR3 sequence (DNA): TGTGCCAGCAGCCCGCAGGGGGCTGGCTACAATGAGCAGTTCTTC.

The chain recombines TRBV27 with TRBJ2-3; 11 bases map to TRBD2. V was pared by 6 bases and J by 8 bases, with 13 bases of the junction left unmatched. The CDR3 has 16 amino acids. The germline gives CDR1 MNHEY, CDR2 SMNVEV (reference sequence). The CDR3 DNA reads TGTGCCAGCAGCTTCGGACTAGCGGGTCCCGGGGGTACGCAGTATTTT. It is translated as CASSFGLAGPGGTQYF.

This chain connects TRBV6-5 to TRBJ2-1; D might be TRBD1 (6 bases). The J call could be wrong; TRBJ2-7 is a better fit for the DNA end. The CDR3 loop spans 13 amino acids. Germline V gene data show CDR1 as MNHEY and CDR2 as SVGAGI. Written as DNA, the CDR3 is TGTGCCAGCAGTTACCCCAGGGGCAATGAGCAGTACTTC. Amino acid sequence: CASSYPRGNEQYF.